The TCR beta chain described here comes from a study of post-analysis software for immune sequencing data. Study overall: Disease trajectories encompassed relapsing-remitting, secondary progressive and progressive-relapsing multiple sclerosis. Broader study findings: Relative to controls, patients had five TRBV segments at higher frequency, with TRBV5-6, TRBV5-1 and TRBV20-1 among these.

On this clonotype: The target antigen is unknown.

Per germline, CDR1 MNHNS and CDR2 SASEGT. The germline V and J ends were trimmed by 4 bases and 2 bases, with 17 bases remaining between them. This CDR3 comprises 16 residues. Included in the TCR beta cDNA libraries were unique molecular identifiers. TCRdb reprocessed the PCR reads with MiXCR, giving one entry per CDR3 protein. The repertoire holds a few hundred thousand distinct CDR3 sequences, with nearly 45% as singletons. This chain links TRBV6-1 with TRBJ2-5, with D perhaps matching TRBD1 (6 bases). The receptor's source is a girl aged 5-17 years with multiple sclerosis. The specimen was blood. The CDR3 protein is CASSVLVGQGQETQYF. The CDR3 DNA reads TGTGCCAGCAGTGTATTGGTGGGGCAGGGGCAAGAGACCCAGTACTTC.